Listed here are 32 T cell receptor beta chains from one sample, sequenced in a study of beta chain features in type 1 diabetes (dated by TCRdb to 2017 to 2018). The method was the immunoSEQ multiplex PCR assay. All of the isolated RNA was reverse transcribed with the High Capacity cDNA Reverse Transcription Kit, so expressed TCRB transcripts were sequenced. The clones in this table, taken by TCRdb from immuneACCESS, are in-frame only. Not every clone is retained; where verified, under half of the shortfall comes from an unresolved V gene, and the cause of the rest is unknown. The sample table lists some 360,000 clones, roughly 21% of them with a count of one. Approximately 0.043% of the sample is held by the ten biggest clonotypes. The material sequenced was naive CD4+ T cells from blood. Taken with the paper, the label for cell subset or site translates to: true naive CD4+ T cells. These receptors originate from a woman aged 18-35 years in good health.

The chain links TRBV30 to TRBJ2-7; 7 bases align to TRBD2. The germline V gene has CDR1 GTSNPN and CDR2 SVGIG (reference sequence). The length of the CDR3 is 13 residues. J lost 1 base, V lost 1 base, and 1 base had no gene match. The CDR3 DNA reads as TGTGCCTGGAGTGGGACTAGTTCCTACGAGCAGTACTTC. As protein: CAWSGTSSYEQYF.

The chain is built from TRBV19 and TRBJ2-6; tentatively, D is TRBD2 (5 bases). Germline CDR1 reads LNHDA; CDR2 reads SQIVND (reference sequence). The CDR3 extends over 17 amino acids. V lost 5 bases to trimming and J lost 2 bases, with 16 bases between them. This CDR3 reads CASSGGPLAAGANVLTF. The CDR3 DNA sequence: TGTGCCAGTAGTGGAGGTCCCCTAGCCGCTGGGGCCAACGTCCTGACTTTC.

This clone is a singleton in its sample. The chain links TRBV4-1 to TRBJ2-4, with TRBD1 matching over 12 bases. The CDR3 is 16 amino acids. After removal of 4 bases from V and 8 bases from J, the junction contained 9 bases not matched to a gene. Germline assignment: CDR1 MGHRA and CDR2 YSYEKL. The CDR3 nucleotides read TGCGCCAGCAGCCCTGGGACAGGGGGCTGGGGGGACATTCAGTACTTC. Its translation: CASSPGTGGWGDIQYF.

This clone came up a few times. The gene calls are TRBV4-3 and TRBJ2-2; 10 bases map to TRBD2. The trim removed 1 base at V and 3 bases at J, leaving 11 bases unmatched. The CDR3 runs 19 residues. Germline CDR1 reads LGHNA; CDR2 reads YSLEER. The CDR3 region is CASSQGWLAGVLDTGELFF. The CDR3 coding sequence is TGCGCCAGCAGCCAAGGGTGGCTAGCGGGGGTCTTGGACACCGGGGAGCTGTTTTTT.

This chain uses TRBV9 with TRBJ2-3; D call uncertain. CDR1 is SGDLS, CDR2 YYNGEE, per germline. The CDR3 runs 14 residues. The ends were cut back, 4 bases at V and 2 bases at J, with 11 bases in the middle. The CDR3 region is CASSPQTATDTQYF. CDR3 sequence (DNA): TGTGCCAGCAGCCCCCAAACAGCCACAGATACGCAGTATTTT.

This clone was observed a handful of times. This chain joins TRBV5-1 and TRBJ1-1; perhaps TRBD1 as D (5 bases). The germline V gene encodes CDR1 SGHRS and CDR2 YFSETQ. The CDR3 runs 13 residues. V shed 3 bases and J shed 6 bases, with 12 bases lying between them. CDR3 sequence: CASSWRQRAEAFF. Here the CDR3 DNA reads TGCGCCAGCAGCTGGAGACAGCGGGCTGAAGCTTTCTTT.

The rearrangement links TRBV5-4 to TRBJ2-2; possibly TRBD2 for D (6 bases). Trimming removed 4 bases from V and 8 bases from J, with 18 bases in between. The V gene's germline CDR1 is SGHNT and CDR2 YYREEE (reference sequence). The CDR3 contains 15 residues. The CDR3 bases are TGTGCCAGCAGCCCACGACTAGACCAGTCGGGGGAGCTGTTTTTT. Translation: CASSPRLDQSGELFF.

The chain carries TRBV29-1 and TRBJ1-1; no definite D call. The ends were cut back, 4 bases at V and 1 base at J, with 10 bases in the middle. Germline V lookup: CDR1 SQVTM, CDR2 ANQGSEA. The CDR3 consists of 13 residues. The CDR3 DNA sequence: TGCAGCGTTGTGAGTTACTCGAACACTGAAGCTTTCTTT. It encodes CSVVSYSNTEAFF.

This clone was detected only a few times. This chain uses TRBV7-8 with TRBJ1-2, with 8 bases aligning to TRBD1. The CDR3 totals 13 residues. The germline V gene encodes CDR1 SGHVS and CDR2 FQNEAQ. Losses at the gene ends were 5 bases for V and 8 bases for J; bases not matched to a gene: 7. CDR3 loop: CASSRTGSRGYTF. The CDR3 coding sequence is TGTGCCAGCAGCCGGACAGGGTCAAGAGGCTACACCTTC.

This clone was picked up a small number of times. V and J are TRBV14 and TRBJ2-1, with D maybe TRBD2 (6 bases). The germline V and J ends were trimmed by 3 bases and 2 bases, with 11 bases remaining between them. The V gene's germline CDR1 is SGHDN and CDR2 FVKESK. CDR3 size: 15 residues. The CDR3 DNA follows: TGTGCCAGCAGCCATAGCGGCTACCCCTACAATGAGCAGTTCTTC. As protein: CASSHSGYPYNEQFF.

This clone turned up a few times. The chain carries TRBV6-5 and TRBJ1-4; the D is unclear. The V gene's germline CDR1 is MNHEY and CDR2 SVGAGI. The CDR3 covers 13 residues. The V and J ends lost 0 bases and 8 bases respectively, with 7 bases between them. For the CDR3, the DNA is TGTGCCAGCAGTTACTCGTCCAGGGAAAAACTGTTTTTT. Its translation: CASSYSSREKLFF.

J is TRBJ1-2 and V is TRBV5-1; D gene unclear. The ends were cut back, 1 base at V and 0 bases at J, with 7 bases in the middle. CDR1 is SGHRS, CDR2 YFSETQ, per germline. This CDR3 spans 14 amino acids. Here the CDR3 reads CASSLTAANYGYTF. For the CDR3, the DNA is TGCGCCAGCAGCTTGACAGCGGCTAACTATGGCTACACCTTC.

CDR3 DNA: TGTGCCTGGAGGCAGATAGCGGGAGGGAGCGAGCAGTACTTC. Translation: CAWRQIAGGSEQYF. V and J are TRBV30 and TRBJ2-7; 11 bases map to TRBD2. In germline, CDR1 is GTSNPN, CDR2 SVGIG (reference sequence). J lost 6 bases, V lost 3 bases, and 7 bases had no gene match. This CDR3 comprises 14 residues.

This clone was detected only a few times. The chain uses TRBV7-2 and TRBJ2-3; TRBD2 agrees at 9 bases. Unmatched junction bases numbered 7, after V lost 5 bases and J lost 4 bases. Germline assignment: CDR1 SGHTA and CDR2 FQGNSA. The CDR3 loop spans 15 amino acids. CDR3 coding DNA: TGTGCCAGCAGCAACCCCGGGACTAGCCCAGATACGCAGTATTTT. This encodes CASSNPGTSPDTQYF.

This clone was observed a handful of times. This chain joins TRBV29-1 and TRBJ1-2; D not resolved. Trimming took off 7 bases at V and 6 bases at J, with 12 bases between the two ends. The CDR3 is made up of 11 amino acids. Germline V lookup: CDR1 SQVTM, CDR2 ANQGSEA. In nucleotides, the CDR3 is TGCAGCGCTACGGGAACACATGGCTACACCTTC. Protein product: CSATGTHGYTF.

This chain joins TRBV9 and TRBJ1-1; tentatively, D is TRBD1 (5 bases). The germline gives CDR1 SGDLS, CDR2 YYNGEE. This CDR3 is built from 13 residues. V was pared by 4 bases and J by 1 base, with 8 bases between. CDR3 bases: TGTGCCAGCAGCTTCACAGGGAACACTGAAGCTTTCTTT. Translating gives CASSFTGNTEAFF.

This clone was found a few times. The chain has TRBV7-2 and TRBJ2-5; D not certain. The CDR3 is 14 residues long. V was trimmed by 1 base and J by 5 bases, leaving 11 bases between them. CDR1 is SGHTA, CDR2 FQGNSA, per germline. The CDR3 DNA reads TGTGCCAGCAGCTTAGGCGTCGTCCCGGAGACCCAGTACTTC. This sequence encodes CASSLGVVPETQYF.

The table lists this clone with a few counts. The chain combines TRBV9 with TRBJ1-1; 9 bases agree with TRBD1. The CDR3 covers 15 residues. From germline, CDR1 is SGDLS and CDR2 YYNGEE. V gave up 0 bases and J gave up 1 base; unmatched junction bases: 1. CDR3 in DNA: TGTGCCAGCAGCGTAGTGGACAGGGGGAACACTGAAGCTTTCTTT. It yields the protein CASSVVDRGNTEAFF.

This clone turned up a few times. The DNA for the CDR3 is TGTGCCAGCAGTGCGGTAGCGGGAGTTTACAATGAGCAGTTCTTC. It is translated as CASSAVAGVYNEQFF. The rearrangement uses TRBV2 and TRBJ2-1; TRBD2 matches 9 bases. Germline-derived CDR1 and CDR2 are SNHLY and FYNNEI. Losses at the gene ends were 4 bases for V and 4 bases for J; bases not matched to a gene: 5. The CDR3 has 15 residues.

This clone was detected a few times. The J gene is TRBJ1-2, the V gene TRBV11-2; 9 bases align to TRBD1. The V and J ends lost 5 bases and 5 bases, in that order; junction bases with no gene match: 12. The CDR3 has 16 amino acids. The V gene's germline CDR1 is SGHAT and CDR2 FQNNGV. This chain's CDR3 is CASSHVGQGNRYGYTF. For the CDR3, the DNA is TGTGCCAGCAGCCACGTGGGACAGGGAAATAGATATGGCTACACCTTC.

The gene calls are TRBV5-1 and TRBJ2-2; perhaps TRBD2 as D (6 bases). Trimming removed 2 bases at V and 5 bases at J, with 13 bases between. From germline, CDR1 is SGHRS and CDR2 YFSETQ. This CDR3 contains 15 residues. CDR3 in amino acids: CASSFGGRVTGELFF. The CDR3 DNA reads as TGCGCCAGCAGCTTCGGGGGTCGAGTTACCGGGGAGCTGTTTTTT.

This chain connects TRBV7-3 to TRBJ2-5; D is perhaps TRBD2 (5 bases). Germline CDR1 is SGHTA and CDR2 is FQGTGA. Trimming took 1 base from V and 5 from J, leaving 8 bases between them. This CDR3 is built from 13 residues. The CDR3 DNA reads as TGTGCCAGCAGCTTAAGGGAGTGGGAGACCCAGTACTTC. Protein: CASSLREWETQYF.

The sample holds a few counts of this clone. The chain joins TRBV20-1 to TRBJ1-1; possibly TRBD1 for D (5 bases). The CDR3 sequence is 11 residues long. Trimming cost V 8 bases and J 4 bases, with 11 bases left between them. The germline gives CDR1 DFQATT, CDR2 SNEGSKA (reference sequence). This CDR3 is CSLMGGTEAFF. CDR3 coding DNA: TGCAGTTTAATGGGGGGCACTGAAGCTTTCTTT.

The V and J genes are TRBV29-1 and TRBJ2-3, with TRBD2 matching 8 bases. The ends lost 3 bases at V and 2 bases at J; junction bases unmatched: 10. CDR1 SQVTM and CDR2 ANQGSEA come from the germline V gene. This CDR3 region has 16 residues. Written as DNA, the CDR3 is TGCAGCGTTGAGATTAAGGTAGCGGGACACACAGATACGCAGTATTTT. It specifies CSVEIKVAGHTDTQYF.

The rearrangement links TRBV11-2 to TRBJ2-1; 10 nucleotides match TRBD2. With V trimmed by 5 bases and J by 9 bases, 13 bases remained unmatched. The CDR3 loop spans 16 amino acids. Per the germline V gene, CDR1 is SGHAT and CDR2 is FQNNGV. CDR3 sequence reads: CASSTGGPAGGAEQFF. CDR3 nucleotide sequence: TGTGCCAGCAGCACAGGAGGGCCAGCGGGAGGGGCTGAGCAGTTCTTC. The variable domain in full, with the rest retrieved from reference TRBV11-2 and TRBJ2-1, is EAGVAQSPRYKIIEKRQSVAFWCNPISGHATLYWYQQILGQGPKLLIQFQNNGVVDDSQLPKDRFSAERLKGVDSTLKIQPAKLEDSAVYLCASSTGGPAGGAEQFFGPGTRLTVL.

This clone occurred a few times. This chain uses TRBV30 with TRBJ2-2, with D possibly matching TRBD2 (5 bases). Germline CDR1 and CDR2: GTSNPN and SVGIG (reference sequence). The V end lost 1 base, the J end lost 7 bases, and 10 bases lay between the germline ends. This CDR3 is built from 13 residues. Written as DNA, the CDR3 is TGTGCCTGGAGTGCGGGGTGGGTCGGGGAGCTGTTTTTT. Protein: CAWSAGWVGELFF.

This rearrangement joins TRBV30 to TRBJ1-1, with D tentatively TRBD1 (5 bases). The CDR3 is made up of 12 amino acids. V was pared by 0 bases and J by 10 bases, with 12 bases between. Germline V CDR1 and CDR2: GTSNPN, SVGIG (reference sequence). CDR3 region: CAWSVSRQGAFF. The CDR3 DNA follows: TGTGCCTGGAGTGTATCGCGGCAGGGAGCTTTCTTT.

The rearrangement links TRBV2 to TRBJ1-5, with D possibly being TRBD1 (6 bases). The germline V gene encodes CDR1 SNHLY and CDR2 FYNNEI. Trimming left V 9 bases short and J 0 bases short, with 15 bases between. The CDR3 is 15 residues long. CDR3 residues: CASTGTQYSNQPQHF. CDR3 sequence (DNA): TGTGCCAGTACCGGGACACAATATAGCAATCAGCCCCAGCATTTT.

The V gene is TRBV6-1, the J gene TRBJ2-5; the D gene is possibly TRBD1 (5 bases). Trimming shortened V by 4 bases and J by 2 bases, and 11 bases separated the two germline ends. CDR1 MNHNS and CDR2 SASEGT come from the germline V gene. This CDR3 is 14 amino acids long. The CDR3 reads CASSVGQLQETQYF. Written as DNA, the CDR3 is TGTGCCAGCAGTGTGGGGCAGCTTCAAGAGACCCAGTACTTC.

CDR3 nucleotides: TGTGCCAGCAGCTTAAAGAAGGGGGGGCCCCGCACAGATACGCAGTATTTT. Its protein is CASSLKKGGPRTDTQYF. This sequence joins TRBV7-6 and TRBJ2-3; possible D gene TRBD2, 7 bases. CDR3 length equals 17 residues. CDR1 and CDR2 (germline): SGHVS, FNYEAQ. Trimming stripped 2 bases from V and 1 base from J, with 16 bases between.

The genes are TRBV6-1 and TRBJ2-7, with 8 bases fitting TRBD1. Trimming at V came to 2 bases and at J to 5 bases, leaving 11 bases not matched to a gene. CDR1 and CDR2 (germline): MNHNS, SASEGT. The CDR3 spans 16 residues. CDR3 in DNA: TGTGCCAGCAGTGAAAAGAGGAGACAGGGGAAGGACGAGCAGTACTTC. Protein sequence: CASSEKRRQGKDEQYF.

In the case of this clone: Other DNA variants within this sample encode the same CDR3. The V and J genes are TRBV9 and TRBJ2-5; D remains ambiguous. The CDR3 length is 13 residues. From germline, CDR1 is SGDLS and CDR2 YYNGEE. V was cut by 2 bases and J by 2 bases, with 7 bases left in between. CDR3 protein: CASSVDIQETQYF. CDR3 nucleotides: TGTGCCAGCAGCGTTGACATACAAGAGACCCAGTACTTC. Supplemented by reference TRBV9 and TRBJ2-5, the full variable domain reads DSGVTQTPKHLITATGQRVTLRCSPRSGDLSVYWYQQSLDQGLQFLIQYYNGEERAKGNILERFSAQQFPDLHSELNLSSLELGDSALYFCASSVDIQETQYFGPGTRLLVL.